The following is a TCR beta chain sequence with its context. The sample holds one count of this clone. Its antigen is currently not known. No much larger clone exists at a distance of one base, and base qualities are not known. This record comes from a study of graft-versus-host responses after intestinal transplantation (dated by TCRdb to 2020 to 2023). Some background on the complete study: The transplants that recipients got were multivisceral, liver-intestinal, or isolated intestinal. Every recipient was given anti-thymocyte globulin induction, followed by approximately 3 years of maintenance tacrolimus and steroids. Bulk TCR-beta CDR3 sequencing was used to track graft-versus-host and host-versus-graft alloreactive T cell clones in the graft, circulation and bone marrow after intestinal transplantation. To identify alloreactive clones, pre-transplant mixed lymphocyte reaction products were sequenced and then compared with unstimulated pre-transplant donor and recipient T cells. The cohort enrolled approximately 24 intestinal transplant recipients, one of whom was a retransplant, and a few patients without pretransplant specimens were excluded. Donor T cell macrochimerism was defined as a peak of at least 4% donor T cells among recipient peripheral blood mononuclear cells. Instead of going to the commercial service, samples from a few later patients were sequenced in-house on an Illumina MiSeq and processed with MiXCR.

Libraries were made using the immunoSEQ multiplex PCR assay. For most patients, genomic DNA was isolated using the Qiagen DNeasy Blood and Tissue Kit and was shipped frozen to Adaptive Biotechnologies for TCR sequencing. For most patients, high-throughput TCR-beta CDR3 sequencing of genomic DNA was performed by Adaptive Biotechnologies. For the original study's pipeline: Adaptive's ImmunoSEQ software supplied the TCR sequencing data for 18 patients, while MiXCR and VDJtools were used to process a few other patients. To correct CD4 versus CD8 sorting errors, any sequence found in both subsets at a frequency ratio below 5:1 was removed. Because the origin of CDR3 nucleotide sequences shared between donor and recipient could not be assigned, those sequences were removed. To count as alloreactive, a clone needed at least 2-fold expansion over unstimulated cells and a minimum CFSE-low frequency of 0.002% (template counts) or 0.001% (read counts). Clones detected in sequenced pre-transplant spleen, lymph node, or MLR CFSE-low populations of the donor or recipient were defined as mappable. The cumulative frequency of alloreactive clones was calculated as a percentage of all sequences, weighted by copy number. The table comes from immuneACCESS by way of TCRdb, which keeps in-frame sequences with V and J called. Part of the clones is missing from these tables; in studies checked, under half for an unresolved V gene and the rest for unknown reasons. V and J calls and clone size are given by that table; D and trimming were obtained from the DNA. The table for this sample lists around 90,000 clones; roughly 90% of them were counted only once. Approximately 0.069% of the sample comes from the top ten.

The meaning of the sample's time point label: cells obtained before transplantation from donor or recipient. CD3+CD4+ and CD3+CD8+ populations were FACS-sorted from unstimulated pre-transplant donor and recipient cells taken from spleen or lymph nodes. What the study reported, not specific to this receptor: Patients with donor T cell macrochimerism had high GvH to HvG T cell clonal ratios in their allografts. Early after transplant, peak levels of circulating GvH clones were associated with declines in HvG clones. The relatively low number and heterogeneity of intestinal transplant patients limited the conclusions. GvH clones turned up in recipient bone marrow, with some appearing earlier in ileal mucosa or blood, a pattern consistent with an intestinal mucosal origin.

Reading the germline V gene gives CDR1 SGHRS and CDR2 YFSETQ. Counted from cysteine to phenylalanine, this CDR3 has 16 amino acids. Kept here is only the CDR3 DNA, which spans 48 bases and is read in frame from base 1. Compared with germline, V lacks 4 bases and J lacks 6 bases; bases without a gene match: 8. The source of this sequence is a human donor who was the organ donor for an intestinal transplant. This chain joins TRBV5-1 to TRBJ2-2; TRBD2 matches 11 bases in the middle. The sample consisted of unstimulated CD8+ T cells sorted from spleen or lymph node cells, taken before transplant. The bases read TGCGCCAGCAGCGTTACTAGCGGGAGTGAGTCCGGGGAGCTGTTTTTT. Translated, it gives CASSVTSGSESGELFF. This CDR3, with the reference TRBV5-1 and TRBJ2-2 proteins standing in past its ends, gives the full variable domain KAGVTQTPRYLIKTRGQQVTLSCSPISGHRSVSWYQQTPGQGLQFLFEYFSETQRNKGNFPGRFSGRQFSNSRSEMNVSTLELGDSALYLCASSVTSGSESGELFFGEGSRLTVL.